This T cell receptor beta chain emerged from a study of blood T cell repertoires in COVID-19. Study context: COVID-19 samples, acute and convalescent, were from the United States, Italy and Spain.

While infection was still active, Seattle patients were enrolled and then followed longitudinally. Original processing notes: Estimates of nucleated cell counts were drawn from the amplification of reference gene primers. Profiling relied on immunoSEQ multiplex PCR, and the TCRdb table lists in-frame clones only, not all of them. V, J and clone size were drawn from that table, and D and trimming were deduced from the DNA. This sample yields about 300,000 clones, of which 65% to 85% are seen a single time; almost 1.5% belongs to the top ten. Sequencing was done on a sample of peripheral blood. The receptor was isolated from a human donor with COVID-19, enrolled during active disease. The donor label of this sample is uncertain.

Here the CDR3 reads CASSVRTGVDEKLFF. The CDR3 coding sequence is TGTGCCAGCAGCGTGAGGACAGGGGTCGATGAAAAACTGTTTTTT. The J gene is TRBJ1-4, the V gene TRBV9; 9 bases are a match to TRBD1. The CDR3 is made up of 15 amino acids. Germline V gives CDR1 SGDLS, CDR2 YYNGEE. V was clipped by 2 bases and J by 6 bases; unmatched bases: 5.